These 31 T cell receptor beta chains were all obtained from the same sample, sequenced in a study of T cell changes during pregnancy in multiple sclerosis. Method: immunoSEQ multiplex PCR; TCRdb's copy keeps in-frame clones and lacks some. The table includes 76,000 or so clones, around 93% detected once. Here the sequenced sample was peripheral blood, taken in the second trimester of pregnancy. These TCRs come from a female donor in good health, enrolled as a control in a pregnancy study.

This clone has more than one count but fewer than ten. The V and J genes are TRBV30 and TRBJ1-1, with TRBD1 matching 9 bases. CDR3 length: 11 residues. Germline assignment: CDR1 GTSNPN and CDR2 SVGIG (reference sequence). V was pared by 7 bases and J by 7 bases, with 4 bases of the junction left unmatched. The chain's CDR3 is CASTGGFEAFF. In DNA form, the CDR3 reads TGTGCCTCAACAGGGGGCTTTGAAGCTTTCTTT.

The table lists this clone with a count of one. The CDR3 spells CASSWLAQSSYEQYF. CDR3 nucleotide sequence: TGCGCCAGCAGCTGGCTAGCGCAAAGCTCCTACGAGCAGTACTTC. This chain links TRBV5-1 with TRBJ2-7; weak D call: TRBD2 (6 bases). Germline CDR1 and CDR2: SGHRS and YFSETQ. V dropped 3 bases and J dropped 0 bases, with 13 bases sitting between them. This CDR3 spans 15 amino acids.

V usage is TRBV27 and J usage is TRBJ2-7; 10 nucleotides agree with TRBD2. Germline CDR1 MNHEY, CDR2 SMNVEV (reference sequence). This CDR3 contains 15 residues. V was pared by 8 bases and J by 3 bases, with 10 bases of the junction left unmatched. CDR3 sequence (DNA): TGTGCCAGCCTCCAGAGCCTAGCGGGGGACTACGAGCAGTACTTC. Encoded protein: CASLQSLAGDYEQYF.

The V gene is TRBV27, the J gene TRBJ2-7; weak D call: TRBD2 (7 bases). The CDR3 runs 14 residues. V lost 3 bases and J lost 3, with 12 bases in between. CDR1 and CDR2 from the germline V gene are MNHEY and SMNVEV (reference sequence). As DNA, the CDR3 is TGTGCCAGCAGTTTGGGCGGGGGCGTCTACGAGCAGTACTTC. Protein: CASSLGGGVYEQYF.

This clone was recorded a few times. The J gene is TRBJ1-5, the V gene TRBV5-6; D might be TRBD1 (5 bases). This CDR3 is 16 amino acids long. Germline CDR1 is SGHDT and CDR2 is YYEEEE. Trimming shortened V by 4 bases and J by 7 bases, and 21 bases separated the two germline ends. In DNA form, the CDR3 reads TGTGCCAGCAGCCCCAAACCGGGACTTGGCGAGCAGCCCCAGCATTTT. Residues: CASSPKPGLGEQPQHF.

The V and J genes are TRBV12-5 and TRBJ1-2; D is undetermined. The CDR3 runs to 16 residues. The germline V and J ends were trimmed by 2 bases and 4 bases, with 17 bases remaining between them. The germline gives CDR1 LGHNT, CDR2 FRNRAP. CDR3 residues: CASGLPSPSLSYGYTF. In DNA form, the CDR3 reads TGTGCTAGTGGTTTGCCCTCTCCGTCACTAAGCTATGGCTACACCTTC.

A single count supports this clone. The chain combines TRBV11-2 with TRBJ2-3; D remains unclear. CDR3 length equals 11 residues. Between the trimmed V and J ends, which lost 4 bases and 6 bases, there was a span of 5 bases. CDR1 SGHAT and CDR2 FQNNGV come from the germline V gene. The DNA of the CDR3 is TGTGCCAGCAGCTGGGCGGATACGCAGTATTTT. Translation: CASSWADTQYF.

The chain recombines TRBV7-2 with TRBJ1-4; 9 bases agree with TRBD1. The trim removed 2 bases at V and 6 bases at J, leaving 4 bases unmatched. Germline V CDR1 and CDR2: SGHTA, FQGNSA. CDR3 length: 15 amino acids. DNA for the CDR3: TGTGCCAGCAGCTTAACCGGGACAGGGTATGAAAAACTGTTTTTT. Its protein product is CASSLTGTGYEKLFF.

The CDR3 reads CASNELNTEAFF. The CDR3 DNA follows: TGTGCCAGCAACGAGCTGAACACTGAAGCTTTCTTT. The rearrangement uses TRBV7-2 and TRBJ1-1; D not certain. V was clipped by 7 bases and J by 0 bases, with 6 bases between them. Germline CDR1 is SGHTA and CDR2 is FQGNSA. The CDR3 is made up of 12 amino acids.

The chain employs TRBV5-4 and TRBJ1-1; 8 positions match TRBD1. This CDR3 region has 16 residues. Germline CDR1 is SGHNT and CDR2 is YYREEE (reference sequence). V trimming: 4 bases; J trimming: 0 bases; junction bases outside the gene matches: 8. This CDR3 is CASSPTGVRVNTEAFF. CDR3 bases: TGTGCCAGCAGCCCGACAGGGGTTCGGGTGAACACTGAAGCTTTCTTT.

The rearrangement links TRBV9 to TRBJ1-3; possible D gene TRBD1, 5 bases. CDR3 length: 14 residues. Germline loops: CDR1 SGDLS, CDR2 YYNGEE. Trimming removed 5 bases from V and 0 bases from J, with 9 bases in between. In nucleotides, the CDR3 is TGTGCCAGCAGATCAGGGTCCTCTGGAAACACCATATATTTT. Protein: CASRSGSSGNTIYF.

The chain carries TRBV6-5 and TRBJ1-2; TRBD1 matches 10 bases. This CDR3 is built from 15 residues. Germline CDR1 reads MNHEY; CDR2 reads SVGAGI. Trimming at V came to 2 bases and at J to 4 bases, leaving 4 bases not matched to a gene. CDR3 coding DNA: TGTGCCAGCAGTTACCCGGGACAGGGGACCTATGGCTACACCTTC. This codes for CASSYPGQGTYGYTF.

The chain carries TRBV9 and TRBJ2-5; no definite D call. Trimming cost V 2 bases and J 1 base, with 15 bases left between them. The germline CDR1 and CDR2 sequences are SGDLS and YYNGEE. The CDR3 has 16 amino acids. The DNA for the CDR3 is TGTGCCAGCAGCGTTAGAGTTACCACCGGCCAAGAGACCCAGTACTTC. Translation gives CASSVRVTTGQETQYF.

The genes are TRBV5-6 and TRBJ2-3; the D is unclear. The CDR3 has 14 amino acids. The ends were cut back, 3 bases at V and 1 base at J, with 9 bases in the middle. The V gene's germline CDR1 is SGHDT and CDR2 YYEEEE. CDR3 sequence: CASSYYTGTDTQYF. The DNA for the CDR3 is TGTGCCAGCAGCTACTACACTGGCACAGATACGCAGTATTTT.

V is TRBV7-3 and J is TRBJ1-6; weak D call: TRBD1 (5 bases). Trimming shortened V by 5 bases and J by 7 bases, and 15 bases separated the two germline ends. Germline V CDR1 and CDR2: SGHTA, FQGTGA. The CDR3 spans 15 residues. The chain's CDR3 is CASSPQGAGNSPLHF. CDR3 nucleotides: TGTGCCAGCAGCCCACAAGGGGCGGGAAATTCACCCCTCCACTTT.

The chain's CDR3 is CASSFGQGAQETQYF. DNA for the CDR3: TGTGCCAGCAGCTTCGGGCAGGGGGCTCAAGAGACCCAGTACTTC. V is TRBV11-3 and J is TRBJ2-5; 8 bases fit TRBD1. J was trimmed by 2 bases and V by 3 bases; bases with no gene match: 5. The CDR3 spans 15 residues. Germline assignment: CDR1 SGHNT and CDR2 YENEEA.

This chain links TRBV4-3 with TRBJ1-5; possibly TRBD1 for D (5 bases). V gave up 0 bases and J gave up 5 bases, with 14 bases separating them. CDR1 LGHNA and CDR2 YSLEER come from the germline V gene. This CDR3 has 16 residues. CDR3 in amino acids: CASSQESAGGDQPQHF. DNA of the CDR3: TGCGCCAGCAGCCAAGAAAGTGCCGGGGGTGATCAGCCCCAGCATTTT.

The chain is built from TRBV19 and TRBJ1-5; 7 bases match TRBD1. Germline assignment: CDR1 LNHDA and CDR2 SQIVND (reference sequence). This CDR3 comprises 16 residues. V lost 3 bases, J lost 0 bases, and 5 bases stayed unmatched. The CDR3 sequence is CASSISTGYSNQPQHF. Here the CDR3 DNA reads TGTGCCAGTAGTATTTCGACAGGGTATAGCAATCAGCCCCAGCATTTT. The variable domain in full, with the rest retrieved from reference TRBV19 and TRBJ1-5, is DGGITQSPKYLFRKEGQNVTLSCEQNLNHDAMYWYRQDPGQGLRLIYYSQIVNDFQKGDIAEGYSVSREKKESFPLTVTSAQKNPTAFYLCASSISTGYSNQPQHFGDGTRLSIL.

The rearrangement joins TRBV2 to TRBJ1-5; D gene unclear. This CDR3 comprises 15 residues. Germline V gene data show CDR1 as SNHLY and CDR2 as FYNNEI. The germline V and J ends were trimmed by 5 bases and 1 base, with 12 bases remaining between them. CDR3 nucleotides: TGTGCCAGCAGTCCGACCGACTCCAGCAATCAGCCCCAGCATTTT. As protein: CASSPTDSSNQPQHF.

The V gene is TRBV15, the J gene TRBJ2-7, with D perhaps matching TRBD2 (5 bases). Germline CDR1 LNHNV, CDR2 YYDKDF (reference sequence). This CDR3 is built from 13 residues. V dropped 6 bases and J dropped 7 bases, with 16 bases sitting between them. CDR3 in DNA: TGTGCCACCAGTATGAGTCGTACGGGGGAGCAGTACTTC. It translates to CATSMSRTGEQYF.

This rearrangement joins TRBV9 to TRBJ1-4; D might be TRBD1 (5 bases). The V gene's germline CDR1 is SGDLS and CDR2 YYNGEE. V dropped 3 bases and J dropped 6 bases, with 15 bases sitting between them. The CDR3 consists of 15 residues. The chain's CDR3 is CASSAQGSLYEKLFF. The CDR3 DNA reads as TGTGCCAGCAGCGCCCAGGGAAGTCTCTATGAAAAACTGTTTTTT.

The J gene is TRBJ2-2, the V gene TRBV4-3; tentative D call: TRBD1 (5 bases). The V gene lost 3 bases and the J gene lost 3 bases, with 14 bases spanning the gap. CDR3 length equals 16 residues. Germline CDR1 LGHNA, CDR2 YSLEER. The chain's CDR3 is CASSQGQGADTGELFF. The CDR3 bases are TGCGCCAGCAGCCAGGGGCAAGGGGCAGACACCGGGGAGCTGTTTTTT.

The chain is built from TRBV5-3 and TRBJ1-3; TRBD1 aligns across 7 bases. TRBV5-3 is placed among ORFs of uncertain function. The CDR3 is made up of 18 amino acids. Germline trimming cut 1 base from V and 2 bases from J; bases unmatched to any gene: 12. The CDR3 loop is CARSLPIRPTGAGNTIYF. CDR3 DNA: TGTGCCAGAAGCTTGCCCATCCGCCCAACAGGGGCTGGAAACACCATATATTTT.

This rearrangement joins TRBV7-9 to TRBJ1-2; 8 bases are shared with TRBD1. Germline CDR1 SEHNR, CDR2 FQNEAQ (reference sequence). The junction had 7 bases not matched to a gene; V was cut back by 4 bases and J by 6 bases. The CDR3 contains 14 residues. CDR3 loop: CASSSGTGENGYTF. The DNA of the CDR3 is TGTGCCAGCAGCTCCGGGACAGGCGAAAATGGCTACACCTTC.

The V gene is TRBV6-5, the J gene TRBJ2-5; D perhaps matches TRBD2 (6 bases). This CDR3 region has 15 residues. Deletions cut 1 base from V and 4 bases from J, with 13 bases between. Per the germline V gene, CDR1 is MNHEY and CDR2 is SVGAGI. CDR3 sequence: CASSYYTGGVETQYF. The CDR3 DNA reads as TGTGCCAGCAGTTACTACACTGGCGGGGTAGAGACCCAGTACTTC.

The CDR3 reads CASSGREGGYTF. The CDR3 DNA is TGTGCCAGCAGCGGCAGGGAAGGTGGCTACACCTTC. This chain links TRBV9 with TRBJ1-2; D is possibly TRBD1 (5 bases). The CDR3 totals 12 residues. Trimming took off 3 bases at V and 7 bases at J, with 10 bases between the two ends. The V gene's germline CDR1 is SGDLS and CDR2 YYNGEE.

The gene calls are TRBV13 and TRBJ2-3, with a possible D match to TRBD1 (6 bases). This CDR3 is 18 amino acids long. Between the trimmed V and J ends, which lost 1 base and 6 bases, there was a span of 23 bases. Germline V CDR1 and CDR2: PRHDT, FYEKMQ (reference sequence). The DNA for the CDR3 is TGTGCCAGCAGCTTAGTCTTTGTGGTGGGGGCCCGTCCGGATACGCAGTATTTT. The encoded protein is CASSLVFVVGARPDTQYF.

This chain connects TRBV11-3 to TRBJ1-2, with 8 nucleotides matching TRBD1. The germline CDR1 and CDR2 sequences are SGHNT and YENEEA. This CDR3 is built from 13 residues. Trimming took 4 bases from V and 8 from J; bases not matched to a gene: 6. CDR3 DNA: TGTGCCAGCAGCTCCGGGACAGGTCGGGGCTACACCTTC. It specifies CASSSGTGRGYTF.

This clone was recorded once. The chain employs TRBV5-4 and TRBJ1-2; TRBD1 matches at 7 bases. The trim removed 2 bases at V and 8 bases at J, leaving 3 bases unmatched. CDR3 length equals 12 residues. Germline V lookup: CDR1 SGHNT, CDR2 YYREEE (reference sequence). The CDR3 DNA is TGTGCCAGCAGCTTACAGGGGATAGGCTACACCTTC. As protein: CASSLQGIGYTF.

The genes are TRBV9 and TRBJ1-5; 8 nucleotides agree with TRBD1. Germline assignment: CDR1 SGDLS and CDR2 YYNGEE. V lost 2 bases to trimming and J lost 7 bases; unmatched junction nucleotides: 14. The CDR3 is made up of 17 amino acids. CDR3 coding DNA: TGTGCCAGCAGCGTGGGGACAGGCCTCGGGGTGGAACAGCCCCAGCATTTT. Its translation: CASSVGTGLGVEQPQHF.

The V call is TRBV4-3, the J call TRBJ2-3; D unclear. Germline V lookup: CDR1 LGHNA, CDR2 YSLEER. The CDR3 is 16 amino acids. Trimming stripped 0 bases from V and 6 bases from J, with 16 bases between. CDR3 loop: CASSQDYDLLGDTQYF. The CDR3 DNA reads TGCGCCAGCAGCCAAGATTACGACCTCCTCGGGGATACGCAGTATTTT.